This T cell receptor (beta chain) was captured in a study of chronic HIV infection and antiretroviral therapy. TCRdb reprocessed the 5' RACE reads with MiXCR, giving one entry per CDR3 protein. Of more than 25,000 distinct CDR3 sequences listed, roughly 8.7% are singletons. The germline CDR1 and CDR2 sequences are SGHTA and FQGNSA. The ends were cut back, 2 bases at V and 0 bases at J, with 8 bases in the middle. The length of the CDR3 is 14 residues. This clonotype was observed at least ten times. The sequence derives from an adult who had HIV and had not received antiretroviral therapy, or was an uninfected healthy control (not recorded which). The chain carries TRBV7-2 and TRBJ2-7; no definite D call. Input material: peripheral blood. Written as DNA, the CDR3 is TGTGCCAGCAGCTTACGCCGGAGCTCCTACGAGCAGTACTTC. Residues: CASSLRRSSYEQYF.